This T cell receptor (beta chain) was captured in a study of shared clonotypes between healthy human individuals. Notes on this clone: The antigen remains unidentified.

The DNA input per sorted-subset replicate PCR was roughly 0.2 ug, corresponding to around 30,000 T cell genomes. Assay: immunoSEQ multiplex PCR; the TCRdb copy retains only in-frame clones and omits some. The sample holds some 2 million clones; approximately 94% are singletons and the top ten take more than 0.95%. CDR3 size: 16 residues. CDR1 MDHEN and CDR2 SYDVKM come from the germline V gene. The V gene end was trimmed by 4 bases and the J gene end by 4 bases; junction bases not matched to a gene: 10. Regarding the study as a whole: The study found 4.5% to 6% of naive CD4 clonotypes shared across a few donors. Naive subsets generally exceeded memory subsets in estimated richness.

The naive CD8 fraction comprised CD45RO-negative cells positively selected for CCR7 and excluded terminally differentiated effector memory CD45RA+ cells. Donation came from healthy HIV-negative adults that had no recent acute infections or vaccinations. V and J are TRBV28 and TRBJ2-1; TRBD2 matches at 7 bases. Sequenced sample: naive CD8+ T cells sorted from blood. This TCR derives from a man in his late teens or twenties in good health. CDR3 coding DNA: TGTGCCAGCAGTTCGGAGGCGGGAGCCCCTTACAATGAGCAGTTCTTC. The encoded protein is CASSSEAGAPYNEQFF.